Here is one T cell receptor beta chain with its context. Its specificity is not known. This sample is drawn from a study of cytomegalovirus exposure and HLA in healthy donors. Across the study: Some 85 million unique TCRs, all from HLA-typed donors, were included in an early release of the data.

CDR3 length: 15 residues. Germline CDR1 is SGHTA and CDR2 is FQGTGA. Trimming stripped 5 bases from V and 4 bases from J, with 12 bases between. The PCR contained 60 Vbeta and 13 Jbeta primers. Sequencing used immunoSEQ multiplex PCR; TCRdb keeps in-frame clones, though not all of them. The profile covers about 120,000 clones, with over 60% appearing a single time and roughly 8.2% taken by the ten largest. Whole-study results and caveats: The study designated over 150 TCR beta chains cytomegalovirus-associated. Associated with HLA alleles at 0.05 false discovery rate in a later analysis were around 17,000 TCR beta sequences. Near-uniform donor sequencing depth was presumed by presence/absence analyses.

Sample: PBMCs. The V call is TRBV7-3, the J call TRBJ2-6, with D perhaps TRBD2 (5 bases). The TCR originated in a middle-aged woman in good health and CMV-seropositive. CDR3 residues: CASSPLERGANVLTF. CDR3 DNA: TGTGCCAGCAGCCCACTCGAGCGGGGGGCCAACGTCCTGACTTTC.